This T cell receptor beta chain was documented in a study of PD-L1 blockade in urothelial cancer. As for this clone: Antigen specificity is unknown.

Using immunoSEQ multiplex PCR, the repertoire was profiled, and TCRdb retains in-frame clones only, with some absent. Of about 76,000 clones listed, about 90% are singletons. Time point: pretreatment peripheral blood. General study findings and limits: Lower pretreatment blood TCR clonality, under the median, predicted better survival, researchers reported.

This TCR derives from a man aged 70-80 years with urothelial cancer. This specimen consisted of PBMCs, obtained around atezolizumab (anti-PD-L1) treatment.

The CDR3 nucleotides read TGTGCCAGCTCACCAGGGACAGGGCTCGTCAATGAGCAGTTCTTC. Amino acid sequence: CASSPGTGLVNEQFF. The chain couples TRBV18 to TRBJ2-1; 9 bases agree with TRBD1. The CDR3 has 15 residues. CDR1 and CDR2 (germline): KGHSH, LQKENI. V gave up 2 bases and J gave up 6 bases; unmatched junction bases: 5.